One and the same sample provided the 5 T cell receptor beta chains below, sequenced in a study of patients and donors after allogeneic stem cell transplantation. MiXCR, run by TCRdb on the RT-PCR reads, gives a single entry per CDR3 protein. The table has about 40,000 distinct CDR3 sequences, under 35% seen once. Sequenced: blood, either unsorted or a sorted T cell fraction (not recorded which). These receptors were collected from a human donor who was either an allogeneic HSCT recipient or a stem cell or donor lymphocyte infusion donor (not recorded which). It is not recorded whose cells these are; they may come from a transplant donor.

In its sample, this clonotype was seen many times. The J gene is TRBJ1-1, the V gene TRBV13; no firm D call. Between the trimmed V and J ends, which lost 3 bases and 1 base, there was a span of 15 bases. The CDR3 sequence is 16 residues long. Germline V gene sequence: CDR1 PRHDT, CDR2 FYEKMQ (reference sequence). CDR3 protein: CASSLRNSLPNTEAFF. CDR3 nucleotides: TGTGCCAGCAGCTTGAGAAACAGCCTACCGAACACTGAAGCTTTCTTT.

This clonotype was recorded a few times. The chain is built from TRBV28 and TRBJ1-2; no clear D. The CDR3 is 16 residues long. Germline lookup yields CDR1 MDHEN and CDR2 SYDVKM. The germline V and J ends were trimmed by 6 bases and 4 bases, with 21 bases remaining between them. DNA for the CDR3: TGTGCCAGCAGCCAACACTTAACAGCGCCAAGCTATGGCTACACCTTC. It is translated as CASSQHLTAPSYGYTF.

The chain has TRBV5-1 and TRBJ1-4; 7 nucleotides align to TRBD1. The J segment lost 11 bases and the V segment lost 1 base, leaving 5 bases of the junction unmatched. Germline V gene sequence: CDR1 SGHRS, CDR2 YFSETQ. The CDR3 sequence is 13 residues long. The CDR3 sequence: CASSLSGQSKLFF. In DNA form, the CDR3 reads TGCGCCAGCAGCTTGTCGGGACAGTCGAAACTGTTTTTT.

The chain carries TRBV7-2 and TRBJ1-2; 9 nucleotides line up with TRBD1. V shed 6 bases and J 4 bases; nucleotides not matched to a gene: 6. The CDR3 has 14 amino acids. CDR1 and CDR2 (germline): SGHTA, FQGNSA. The CDR3 DNA sequence: TGTGCCAGCAGTTCGGGACAGGGAATCTATGGCTACACCTTC. It codes for CASSSGQGIYGYTF.

The chain joins TRBV28 to TRBJ2-3; the D gene could be TRBD1 or TRBD2 (5 bases each). The germline V and J ends were trimmed by 4 bases and 2 bases, with 7 bases remaining between them. This CDR3 comprises 13 residues. Looked up from germline, CDR1 is MDHEN and CDR2 is SYDVKM. CDR3 in DNA: TGTGCCAGCAGTTGGGACGTCACAGATACGCAGTATTTT. As protein: CASSWDVTDTQYF.